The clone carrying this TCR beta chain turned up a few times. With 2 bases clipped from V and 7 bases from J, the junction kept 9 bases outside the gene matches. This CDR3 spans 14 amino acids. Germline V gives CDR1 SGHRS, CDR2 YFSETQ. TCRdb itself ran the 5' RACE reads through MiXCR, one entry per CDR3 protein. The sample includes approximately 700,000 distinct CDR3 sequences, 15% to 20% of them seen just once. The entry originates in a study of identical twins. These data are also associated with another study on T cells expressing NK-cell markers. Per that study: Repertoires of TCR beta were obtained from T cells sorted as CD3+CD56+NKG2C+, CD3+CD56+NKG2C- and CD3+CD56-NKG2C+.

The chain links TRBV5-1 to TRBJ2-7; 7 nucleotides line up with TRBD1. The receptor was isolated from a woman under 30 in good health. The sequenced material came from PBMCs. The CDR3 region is CASSLTSLRGEQYF. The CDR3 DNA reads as TGCGCCAGCAGCTTAACCTCTCTCAGGGGGGAGCAGTACTTC.